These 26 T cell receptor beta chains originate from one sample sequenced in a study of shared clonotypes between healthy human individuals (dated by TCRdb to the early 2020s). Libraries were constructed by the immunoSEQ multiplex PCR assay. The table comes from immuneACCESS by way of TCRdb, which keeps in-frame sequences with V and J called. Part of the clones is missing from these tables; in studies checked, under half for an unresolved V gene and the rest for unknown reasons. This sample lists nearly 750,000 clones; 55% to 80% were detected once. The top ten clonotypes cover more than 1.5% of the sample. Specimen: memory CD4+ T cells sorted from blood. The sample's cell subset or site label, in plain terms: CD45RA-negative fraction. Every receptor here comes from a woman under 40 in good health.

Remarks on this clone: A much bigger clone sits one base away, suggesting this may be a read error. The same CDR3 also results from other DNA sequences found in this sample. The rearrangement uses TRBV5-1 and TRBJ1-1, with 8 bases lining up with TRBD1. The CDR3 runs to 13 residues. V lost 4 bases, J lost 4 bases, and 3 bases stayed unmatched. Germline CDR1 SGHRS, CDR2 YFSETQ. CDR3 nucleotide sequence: TGCGCCAGCAGCCTGGGACAGGTCACTGAAGCTTTCTTT. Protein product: CASSLGQVTEAFF.

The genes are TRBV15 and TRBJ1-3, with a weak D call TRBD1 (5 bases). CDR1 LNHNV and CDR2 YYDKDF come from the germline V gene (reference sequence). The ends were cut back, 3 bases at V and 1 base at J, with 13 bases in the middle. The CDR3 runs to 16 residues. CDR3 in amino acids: CATSRTDRNSGNTIYF. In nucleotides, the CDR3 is TGTGCCACCAGCAGGACAGACAGAAATTCTGGAAACACCATATATTTT.

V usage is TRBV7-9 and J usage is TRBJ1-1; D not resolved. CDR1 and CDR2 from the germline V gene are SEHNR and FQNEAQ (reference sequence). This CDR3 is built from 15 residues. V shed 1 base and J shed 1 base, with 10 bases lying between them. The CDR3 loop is CASSLGQARNTEAFF. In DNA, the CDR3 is TGTGCCAGCAGCTTAGGGCAGGCCCGGAACACTGAAGCTTTCTTT.

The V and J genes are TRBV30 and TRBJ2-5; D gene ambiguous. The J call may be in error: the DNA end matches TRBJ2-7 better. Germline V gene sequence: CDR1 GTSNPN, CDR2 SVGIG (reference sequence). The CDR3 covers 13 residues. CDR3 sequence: CAWSSGTSYEQYF. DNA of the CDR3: TGTGCCTGGAGTTCGGGCACCTCCTACGAGCAGTACTTC.

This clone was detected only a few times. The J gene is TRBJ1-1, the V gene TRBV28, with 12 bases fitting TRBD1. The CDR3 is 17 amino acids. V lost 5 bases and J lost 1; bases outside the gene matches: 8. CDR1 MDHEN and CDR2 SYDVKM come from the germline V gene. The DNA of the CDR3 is TGTGCCAGCAGTGGATCGGGACAGGGGGCGCAGAACACTGAAGCTTTCTTT. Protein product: CASSGSGQGAQNTEAFF. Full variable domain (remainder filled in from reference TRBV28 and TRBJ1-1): DVKVTQSSRYLVKRTGEKVFLECVQDMDHENMFWYRQDPGLGLRLIYFSYDVKMKEKGDIPEGYSVSREKKERFSLILESASTNQTSMYLCASSGSGQGAQNTEAFFGQGTRLTVV.

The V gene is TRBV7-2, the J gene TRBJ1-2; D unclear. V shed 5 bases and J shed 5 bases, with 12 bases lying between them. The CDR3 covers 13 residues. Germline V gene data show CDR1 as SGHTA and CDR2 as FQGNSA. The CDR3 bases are TGTGCCAGCAGCCTCACTGGGGAATATGGCTACACCTTC. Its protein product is CASSLTGEYGYTF.

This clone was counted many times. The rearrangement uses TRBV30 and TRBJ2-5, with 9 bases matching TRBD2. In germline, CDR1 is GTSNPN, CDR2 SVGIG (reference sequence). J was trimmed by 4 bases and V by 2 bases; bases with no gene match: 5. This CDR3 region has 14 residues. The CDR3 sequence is CAWSQKAGGETQYF. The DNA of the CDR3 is TGTGCCTGGAGTCAAAAAGCGGGAGGAGAGACCCAGTACTTC.

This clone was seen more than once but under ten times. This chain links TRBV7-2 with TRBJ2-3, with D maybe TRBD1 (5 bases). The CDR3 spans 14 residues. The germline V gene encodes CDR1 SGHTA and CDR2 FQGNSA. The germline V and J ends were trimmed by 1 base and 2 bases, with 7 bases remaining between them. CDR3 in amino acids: CASSLGQITDTQYF. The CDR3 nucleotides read TGTGCCAGCAGCTTAGGACAGATCACAGATACGCAGTATTTT.

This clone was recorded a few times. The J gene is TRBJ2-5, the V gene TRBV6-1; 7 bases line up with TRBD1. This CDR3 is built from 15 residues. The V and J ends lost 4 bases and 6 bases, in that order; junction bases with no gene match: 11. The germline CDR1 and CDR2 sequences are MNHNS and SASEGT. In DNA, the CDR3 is TGTGCCAGCAGTGCGAGGCAGGGGGTGGAGAAGACCCAGTACTTC. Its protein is CASSARQGVEKTQYF.

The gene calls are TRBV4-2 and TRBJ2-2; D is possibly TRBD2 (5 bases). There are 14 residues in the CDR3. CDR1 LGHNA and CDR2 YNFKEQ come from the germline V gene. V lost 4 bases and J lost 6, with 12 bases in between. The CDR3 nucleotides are TGTGCCAGCAGCCCCTTGGGAGACTCCGGGGAGCTGTTTTTT. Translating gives CASSPLGDSGELFF.

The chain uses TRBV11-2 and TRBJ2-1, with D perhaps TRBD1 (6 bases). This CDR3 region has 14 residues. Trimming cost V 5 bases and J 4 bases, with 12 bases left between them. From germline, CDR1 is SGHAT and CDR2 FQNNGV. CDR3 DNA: TGTGCCAGCAGCACCAGTACAGGGTACAATGAGCAGTTCTTC. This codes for CASSTSTGYNEQFF.

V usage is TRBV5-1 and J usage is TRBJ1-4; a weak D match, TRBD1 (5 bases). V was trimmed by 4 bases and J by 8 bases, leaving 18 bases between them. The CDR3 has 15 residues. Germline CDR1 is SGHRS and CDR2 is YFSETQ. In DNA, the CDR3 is TGCGCCAGCAGCACCGGGACTTCTACCGGGGAAAAACTGTTTTTT. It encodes CASSTGTSTGEKLFF.

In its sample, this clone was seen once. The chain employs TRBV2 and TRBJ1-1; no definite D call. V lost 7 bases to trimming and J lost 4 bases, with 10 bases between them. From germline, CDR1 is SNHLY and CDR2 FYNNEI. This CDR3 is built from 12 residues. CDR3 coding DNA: TGTGCCAGCAAGGTGGGCATCACTGAAGCTTTCTTT. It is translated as CASKVGITEAFF.

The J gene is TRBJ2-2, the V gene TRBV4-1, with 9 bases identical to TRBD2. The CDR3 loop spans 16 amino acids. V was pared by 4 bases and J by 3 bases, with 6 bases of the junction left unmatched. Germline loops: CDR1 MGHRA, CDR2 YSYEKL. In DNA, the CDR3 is TGCGCCAGCAGCCTAATAGCGGGAGACGACACCGGGGAGCTGTTTTTT. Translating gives CASSLIAGDDTGELFF.

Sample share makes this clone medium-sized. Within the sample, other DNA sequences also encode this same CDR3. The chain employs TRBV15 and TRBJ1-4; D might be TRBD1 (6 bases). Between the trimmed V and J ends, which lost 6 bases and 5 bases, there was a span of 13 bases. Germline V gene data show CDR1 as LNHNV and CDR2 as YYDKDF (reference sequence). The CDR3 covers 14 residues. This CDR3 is CATSKGQGNEKLFF. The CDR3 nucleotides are TGTGCCACCAGTAAGGGGCAGGGGAATGAAAAACTGTTTTTT. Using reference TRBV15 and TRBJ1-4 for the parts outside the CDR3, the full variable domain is DAMVIQNPRYQVTQFGKPVTLSCSQTLNHNVMYWYQQKSSQAPKLLFHYYDKDFNNEADTPDNFQSRRPNTSFCFLDIRSPGLGDTAMYLCATSKGQGNEKLFFGSGTQLSVL.

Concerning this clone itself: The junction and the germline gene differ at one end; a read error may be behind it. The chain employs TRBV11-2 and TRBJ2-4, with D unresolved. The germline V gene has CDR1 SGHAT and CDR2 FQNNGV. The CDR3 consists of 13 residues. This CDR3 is CASSSHIDTVGDF. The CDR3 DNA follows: TGTGCCAGCAGCTCGCACATAGACACCGTCGGAGACTTC.

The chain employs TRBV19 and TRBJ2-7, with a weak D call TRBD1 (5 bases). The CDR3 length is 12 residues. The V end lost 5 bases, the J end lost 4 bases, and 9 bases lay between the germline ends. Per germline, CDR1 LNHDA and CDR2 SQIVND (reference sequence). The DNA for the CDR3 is TGTGCCAGTAGTGCCAAGGGGTACGAGCAGTACTTC. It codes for CASSAKGYEQYF.

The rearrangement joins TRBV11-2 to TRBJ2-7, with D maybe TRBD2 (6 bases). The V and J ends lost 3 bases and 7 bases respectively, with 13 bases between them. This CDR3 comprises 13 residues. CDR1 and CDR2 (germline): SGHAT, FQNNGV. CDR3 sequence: CASSFSPEGEQYF. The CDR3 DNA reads TGTGCCAGCAGCTTTTCTCCGGAGGGGGAGCAGTACTTC.

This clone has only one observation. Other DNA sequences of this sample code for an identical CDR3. CDR3 sequence (DNA): TGCAGTGCTAGAGAAAATTCACCCCTCCACTTT. Amino acid sequence: CSARENSPLHF. The chain has TRBV20-1 and TRBJ1-6, with D unclear. V was shortened by 0 bases and J by 7 bases, with 1 base between the two germline ends. The germline V gene has CDR1 DFQATT and CDR2 SNEGSKA (reference sequence). CDR3 size: 11 residues.

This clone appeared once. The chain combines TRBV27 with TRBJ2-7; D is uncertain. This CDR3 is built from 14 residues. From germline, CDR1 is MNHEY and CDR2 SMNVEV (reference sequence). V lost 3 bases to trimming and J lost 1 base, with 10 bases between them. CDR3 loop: CASSFRGVSYEQYF. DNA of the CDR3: TGTGCCAGCAGTTTTCGTGGCGTATCCTACGAGCAGTACTTC.

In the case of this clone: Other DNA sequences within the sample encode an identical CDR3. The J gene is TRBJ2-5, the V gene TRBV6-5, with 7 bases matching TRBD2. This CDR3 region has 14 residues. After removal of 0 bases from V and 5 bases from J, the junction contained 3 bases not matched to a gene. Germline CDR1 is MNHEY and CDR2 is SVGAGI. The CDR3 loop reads CASSYSPGGETQYF. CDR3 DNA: TGTGCCAGCAGTTACTCCCCCGGGGGGGAGACCCAGTACTTC.

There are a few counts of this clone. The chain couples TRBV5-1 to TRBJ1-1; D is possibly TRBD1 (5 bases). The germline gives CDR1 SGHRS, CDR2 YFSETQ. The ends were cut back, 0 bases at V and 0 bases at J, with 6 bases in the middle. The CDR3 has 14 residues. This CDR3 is CASSLGDVNTEAFF. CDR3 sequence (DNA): TGCGCCAGCAGCTTGGGGGACGTGAACACTGAAGCTTTCTTT.

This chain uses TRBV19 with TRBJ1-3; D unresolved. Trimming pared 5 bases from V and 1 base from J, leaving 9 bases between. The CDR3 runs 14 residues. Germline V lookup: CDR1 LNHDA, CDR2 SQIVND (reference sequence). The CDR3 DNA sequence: TGTGCCAGTAGTCCGGGCCATTCTGGAAACACCATATATTTT. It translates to CASSPGHSGNTIYF.

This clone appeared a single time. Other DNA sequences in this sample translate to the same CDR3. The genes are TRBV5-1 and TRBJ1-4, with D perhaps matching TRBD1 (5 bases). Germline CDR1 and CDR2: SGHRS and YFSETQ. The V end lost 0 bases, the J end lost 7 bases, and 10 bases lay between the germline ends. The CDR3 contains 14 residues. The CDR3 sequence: CASSLGQGGEKLFF. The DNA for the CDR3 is TGCGCCAGCAGCTTGGGTCAGGGAGGTGAAAAACTGTTTTTT.

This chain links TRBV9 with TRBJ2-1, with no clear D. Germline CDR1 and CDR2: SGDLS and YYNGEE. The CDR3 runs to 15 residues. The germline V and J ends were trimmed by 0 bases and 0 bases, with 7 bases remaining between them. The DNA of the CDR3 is TGTGCCAGCAGCGTAGGTCTTGGCTCCTACAATGAGCAGTTCTTC. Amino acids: CASSVGLGSYNEQFF.

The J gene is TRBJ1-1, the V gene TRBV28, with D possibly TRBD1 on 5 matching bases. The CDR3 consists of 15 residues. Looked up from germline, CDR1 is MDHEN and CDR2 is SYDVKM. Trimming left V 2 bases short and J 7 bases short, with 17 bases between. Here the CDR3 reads CASSLPNLTGREAFF. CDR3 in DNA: TGTGCCAGCAGTTTACCCAACTTAACAGGCCGTGAAGCTTTCTTT.